The 16 T cell receptor beta chains listed next were all sequenced from one sample in a study of shared clonotypes between healthy human individuals. Clones were read by immunoSEQ multiplex PCR, and TCRdb kept only the in-frame ones, dropping some. The table shows about 2 million clones, with 85% to 95% occurring only once. The naive CD8 subset, CD45RO-negative cells positively selected for CCR7, excluded terminally differentiated effector memory CD45RA+ cells. Sequenced material: naive CD8+ T cells sorted from blood. Receptors originate from a man aged 18 to 30 in good health.

This chain connects TRBV13 to TRBJ2-7, with a tentative D call TRBD1 (5 bases). Per the germline V gene, CDR1 is PRHDT and CDR2 is FYEKMQ (reference sequence). The CDR3 has 16 amino acids. V lost 1 base, J lost 0 bases, and 13 bases lay in between. CDR3 residues: CASSLVGAPNSYEQYF. CDR3 nucleotide sequence: TGTGCCAGCAGCTTAGTAGGGGCGCCCAACTCCTACGAGCAGTACTTC.

This chain joins TRBV13 and TRBJ2-7, with D uncertain. V gave up 5 bases and J gave up 2 bases, with 7 bases separating them. This CDR3 comprises 12 residues. The V gene's germline CDR1 is PRHDT and CDR2 FYEKMQ (reference sequence). Here the CDR3 reads CASSDGTYEQYF. In nucleotides, the CDR3 is TGTGCCAGCAGCGACGGAACCTACGAGCAGTACTTC.

In this sample, this clone turned up once. The junction and the germline gene differ at one end; a read error may be behind it. The rearrangement uses TRBV5-7 and TRBJ2-2; D could derive from TRBD1 or TRBD2 (5 bases each). TRBV5-7 is flagged as an ORF with uncertain function. This CDR3 region has 13 residues. CDR3: CTSSLGTPGELFF. The DNA for the CDR3 is TGTACCAGCAGCCTCGGGACCCCCGGGGAGCTGTTTTTT.

CDR3 in DNA: TGTGCCAGTAGTATCCCCGTCCCAGGAGGGAGTGGTGAGCAGTACTTC. Its translation: CASSIPVPGGSGEQYF. This rearrangement joins TRBV19 to TRBJ2-7; tentatively, D is TRBD2 (6 bases). The CDR3 has 16 residues. CDR1 and CDR2 (germline): LNHDA, SQIVND (reference sequence). Trimming removed 3 bases at V and 7 bases at J, with 22 bases between.

Note on this clone: Other DNA sequences of this sample code for an identical CDR3. The chain combines TRBV9 with TRBJ2-1; 10 positions match TRBD1. Trimming cost V 0 bases and J 4 bases; bases outside gene matches: 1. Looked up from germline, CDR1 is SGDLS and CDR2 is YYNGEE. This CDR3 has 15 amino acids. The CDR3 bases are TGTGCCAGCAGCGTAGGGGACAGGGGATACAATGAGCAGTTCTTC. Encoded protein: CASSVGDRGYNEQFF.

This rearrangement joins TRBV7-9 to TRBJ1-5, with no clear D. The CDR3 totals 13 residues. V was clipped by 1 base and J by 9 bases, with 10 bases between them. Germline V gene sequence: CDR1 SEHNR, CDR2 FQNEAQ (reference sequence). CDR3 DNA: TGTGCCAGCAGCTTAGGCACTTTGGGGCCCCAGCATTTT. Its translation: CASSLGTLGPQHF.

This chain's CDR3 is CASSLTPTPEAQYF. CDR3 bases: TGTGCCAGCAGCTTGACGCCTACCCCAGAGGCGCAGTATTTT. The rearrangement uses TRBV5-4 and TRBJ2-3, with D unresolved. This CDR3 contains 14 residues. The germline CDR1 and CDR2 sequences are SGHNT and YYREEE (reference sequence). The V end was cut by 1 base, the J end by 10 bases, with 16 bases between.

The V call is TRBV6-5, the J call TRBJ2-1, with D perhaps matching TRBD1 (6 bases). Germline V CDR1 and CDR2: MNHEY, SVGAGI. The CDR3 extends over 13 amino acids. Between the trimmed V and J ends, which lost 4 bases and 8 bases, there was a span of 12 bases. The CDR3 loop reads CASSFGTIHEQFF. In nucleotides, the CDR3 is TGTGCCAGCAGTTTTGGGACAATCCATGAGCAGTTCTTC.

With regard to this clone: The identical CDR3 is also encoded by other nucleotide sequences in the sample. The chain joins TRBV28 to TRBJ2-3; the D is unclear. The germline CDR1 and CDR2 sequences are MDHEN and SYDVKM. The V end was cut by 3 bases, the J end by 6 bases, with 10 bases between. The CDR3 covers 13 residues. CDR3 amino acids: CASSFRLADTQYF. In DNA, the CDR3 is TGTGCCAGCAGTTTCAGACTGGCGGATACGCAGTATTTT.

The rearrangement links TRBV4-3 to TRBJ1-2; no firm D call. Per germline, CDR1 LGHNA and CDR2 YSLEER. CDR3 size: 15 residues. The V end lost 0 bases, the J end lost 4 bases, and 12 bases lay between the germline ends. The DNA of the CDR3 is TGCGCCAGCAGCCAAGATCGCAGCAGCCTCTATGGCTACACCTTC. Translated, it gives CASSQDRSSLYGYTF.

The J gene is TRBJ2-7, the V gene TRBV5-6, with TRBD2 as a possible D gene (6 bases). From germline, CDR1 is SGHDT and CDR2 YYEEEE. The CDR3 is 15 residues long. V lost 3 bases and J 5 bases, leaving 18 bases between the germline ends. CDR3 DNA sequence: TGTGCCAGCAGCTCGCCGGGACTTGCGTCCGACGAGCAGTACTTC. Its protein product is CASSSPGLASDEQYF.

The genes are TRBV2 and TRBJ2-7; TRBD1 matches at 8 bases. The J segment lost 2 bases and the V segment lost 5 bases, leaving 8 bases of the junction unmatched. Germline CDR1 SNHLY, CDR2 FYNNEI. This CDR3 has 15 amino acids. Here the CDR3 DNA reads TGTGCCAGCAGTCAGTGGACAGGGTATACCTACGAGCAGTACTTC. Amino acid sequence: CASSQWTGYTYEQYF.

The chain carries TRBV5-6 and TRBJ2-1; D ambiguous. The CDR3 contains 12 residues. Trimming removed 4 bases at V and 10 bases at J, with 12 bases between. Germline loops: CDR1 SGHDT, CDR2 YYEEEE. This chain's CDR3 is CASSVQLYEQFF. For the CDR3, the DNA is TGTGCCAGCAGCGTACAGCTGTACGAGCAGTTCTTC.

The chain joins TRBV5-1 to TRBJ2-7, with TRBD2 matching over 8 bases. CDR3 length equals 18 residues. Germline CDR1 SGHRS, CDR2 YFSETQ. The trim removed 0 bases at V and 0 bases at J, leaving 11 bases unmatched. CDR3 amino acids: CASSLGSFSGTASYEQYF. Written as DNA, the CDR3 is TGCGCCAGCAGCTTGGGGTCCTTTAGCGGGACGGCCTCCTACGAGCAGTACTTC.

The chain has TRBV29-1 and TRBJ1-2; D unclear. CDR3 length equals 13 residues. The V end was cut by 7 bases, the J end by 2 bases, with 14 bases between. The V gene's germline CDR1 is SQVTM and CDR2 ANQGSEA. The CDR3 region has the DNA TGCAGCGCCCAGGATCGGGAAAACTATGGCTACACCTTC. This gives the protein CSAQDRENYGYTF.

The chain recombines TRBV11-2 with TRBJ2-2; possible D gene TRBD2, 6 bases. Germline lookup yields CDR1 SGHAT and CDR2 FQNNGV. The CDR3 runs to 16 residues. V lost 5 bases and J 8 bases, leaving 21 bases between the germline ends. CDR3 sequence: CASSPIPEGGSGELFF. Here the CDR3 DNA reads TGTGCCAGCAGCCCTATCCCGGAGGGAGGATCGGGGGAGCTGTTTTTT.